This TCR beta chain stems from a study of control samples from healthy donors and cancer patients. The CDR3 runs to 15 residues. Germline-derived CDR1 and CDR2 are ENHRY and SYGVKD. V was trimmed by 10 bases and J by 5 bases, leaving 24 bases between them. The assay was immunoSEQ multiplex PCR, and TCRdb's table has in-frame clones only and misses some. Of around 68,000 clones listed, over 65% are singletons. This clonotype originated in a woman aged 50 to 65 with lung cancer. Input material: PBMCs. The V gene is TRBV10-3, the J gene TRBJ2-7; D not resolved. The CDR3, as DNA: TGTGCCACGCGGCCGGGCAGAGCCGGTTTGGACGAGCAGTACTTC. Residues: CATRPGRAGLDEQYF.